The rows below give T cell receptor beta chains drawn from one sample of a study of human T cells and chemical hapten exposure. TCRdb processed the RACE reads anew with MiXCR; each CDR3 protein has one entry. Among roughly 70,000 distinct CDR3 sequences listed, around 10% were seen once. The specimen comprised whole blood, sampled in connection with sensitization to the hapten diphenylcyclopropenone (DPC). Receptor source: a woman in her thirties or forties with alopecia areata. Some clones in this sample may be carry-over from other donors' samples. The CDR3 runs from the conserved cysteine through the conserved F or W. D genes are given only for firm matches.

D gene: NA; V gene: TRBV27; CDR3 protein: CAPVARATYEQYF
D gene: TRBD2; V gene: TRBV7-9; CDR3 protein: CASSPPGLAGGPQTQYF
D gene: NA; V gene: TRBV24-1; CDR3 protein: CATALLDTQYF
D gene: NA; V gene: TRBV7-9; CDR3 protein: CASSPRTGYPEDYEQYF
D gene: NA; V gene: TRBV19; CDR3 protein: CASSILAGYNEQFF
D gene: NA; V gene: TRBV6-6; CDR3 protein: CASGVFRGTHTDTQYF
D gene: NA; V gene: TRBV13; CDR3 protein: CASSRSEQFF
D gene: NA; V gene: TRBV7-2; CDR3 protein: CASSPRPPSRQYF
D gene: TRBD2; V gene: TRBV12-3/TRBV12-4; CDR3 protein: CASSSGTSGGRLYNEQFF
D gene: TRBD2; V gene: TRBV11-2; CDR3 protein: CASSLDGGSYEQYF
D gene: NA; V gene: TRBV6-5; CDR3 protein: CASSSDYRSGANVLTF
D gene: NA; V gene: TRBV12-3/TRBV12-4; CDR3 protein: CASSSSRGDTQYF
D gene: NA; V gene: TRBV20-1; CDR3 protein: CSARGLGAQISGTQYF
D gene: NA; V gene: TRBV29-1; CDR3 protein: CSADQGTNTEAFF
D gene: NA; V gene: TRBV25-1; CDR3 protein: CASSEPRSFEQYF
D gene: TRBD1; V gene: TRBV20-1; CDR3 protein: CSASSRTRGNEQFF
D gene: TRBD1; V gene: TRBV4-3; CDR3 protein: CASSQGDRARTDTQYF
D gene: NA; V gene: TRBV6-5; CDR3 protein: CASSRSTNEKLFF
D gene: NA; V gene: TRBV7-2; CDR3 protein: CASSLGTDTQYF
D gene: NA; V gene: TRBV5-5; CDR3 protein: CASSSQNSGANVLTF
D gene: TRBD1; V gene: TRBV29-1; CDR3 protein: CSVEDADRGNYGYTF
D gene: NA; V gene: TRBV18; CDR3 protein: CASSPPVNRELFF
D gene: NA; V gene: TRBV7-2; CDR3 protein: CASSLRGDQPQHF
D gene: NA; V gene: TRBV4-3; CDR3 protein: CASSQERGYGYTF
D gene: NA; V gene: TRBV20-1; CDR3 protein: CSTQRVPRTDTQYF
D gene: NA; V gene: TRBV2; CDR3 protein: CASGPYTGLRFPGELFF
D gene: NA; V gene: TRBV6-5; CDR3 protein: CASSYREDNYYGYTF
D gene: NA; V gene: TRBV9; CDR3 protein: CASSVALADSGANVLTF
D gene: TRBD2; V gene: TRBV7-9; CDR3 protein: CASSLPLAGVQETQYF
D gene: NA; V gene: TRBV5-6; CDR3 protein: CASSPLTASYEQYF
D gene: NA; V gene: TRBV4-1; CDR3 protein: CASSSPSDTQYF
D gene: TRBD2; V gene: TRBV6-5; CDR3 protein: CASSSGAGTSDIQYF
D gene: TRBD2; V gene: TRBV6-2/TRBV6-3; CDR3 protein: CASSYSGGAAEQFF
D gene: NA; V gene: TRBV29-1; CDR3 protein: CSVGPTSTDTQYF
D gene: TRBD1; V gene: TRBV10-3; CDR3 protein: CAISGDRGFYGYTF
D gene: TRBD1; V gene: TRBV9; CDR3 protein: CASSATTGTETQYF
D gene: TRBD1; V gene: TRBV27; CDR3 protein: CASSRTGAENQPQHF
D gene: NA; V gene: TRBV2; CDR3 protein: CASRKNRIANTGELFF
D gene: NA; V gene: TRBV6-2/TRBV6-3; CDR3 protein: CASSYSPDRSYTGELFF
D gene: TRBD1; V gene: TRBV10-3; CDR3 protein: CATQGAHGYTF
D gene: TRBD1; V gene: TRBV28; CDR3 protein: CASSGAGQEKNDGYTF
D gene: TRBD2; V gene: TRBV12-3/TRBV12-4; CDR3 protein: CASRLAGGGNEQFF
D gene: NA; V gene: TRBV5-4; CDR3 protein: CASSRLRGEDSPLHF
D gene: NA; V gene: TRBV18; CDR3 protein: CASSPQGSNQPQHF
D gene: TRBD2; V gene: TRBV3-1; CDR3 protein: CASSQQRGLYNEQFF
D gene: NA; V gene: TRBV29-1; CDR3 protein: CSVGAAGEGYGYTF
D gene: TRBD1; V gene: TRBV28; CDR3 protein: CASSPRQGTNQPQHF
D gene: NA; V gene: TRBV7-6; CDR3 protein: CASSSHRQETQYF
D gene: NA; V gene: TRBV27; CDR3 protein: CASNARRGARETQYF
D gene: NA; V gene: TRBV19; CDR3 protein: CASTPHHGDLDYNEQFF
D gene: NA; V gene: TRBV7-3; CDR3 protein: CASSSPGTARELFF
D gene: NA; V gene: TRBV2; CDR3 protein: CASSESATDTQYF
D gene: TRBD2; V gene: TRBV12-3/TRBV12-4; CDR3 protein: CASSPALAGEETQYF
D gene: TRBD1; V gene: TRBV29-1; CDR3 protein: CSVPRGTGVYGYTF
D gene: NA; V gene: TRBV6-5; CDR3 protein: CASSYGGGVADTQYF
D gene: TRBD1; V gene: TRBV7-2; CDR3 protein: CASSFTGTGGDLNYGYTF
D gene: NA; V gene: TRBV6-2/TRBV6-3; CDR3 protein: CASSTTGTWRTGELFF
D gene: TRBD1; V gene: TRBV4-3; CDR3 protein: CASSQVGGTGGLNTEAFF
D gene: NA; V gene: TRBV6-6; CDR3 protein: CASSYSGAQETQYF
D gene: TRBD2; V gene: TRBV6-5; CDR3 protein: CASSYSRGGGETQYF